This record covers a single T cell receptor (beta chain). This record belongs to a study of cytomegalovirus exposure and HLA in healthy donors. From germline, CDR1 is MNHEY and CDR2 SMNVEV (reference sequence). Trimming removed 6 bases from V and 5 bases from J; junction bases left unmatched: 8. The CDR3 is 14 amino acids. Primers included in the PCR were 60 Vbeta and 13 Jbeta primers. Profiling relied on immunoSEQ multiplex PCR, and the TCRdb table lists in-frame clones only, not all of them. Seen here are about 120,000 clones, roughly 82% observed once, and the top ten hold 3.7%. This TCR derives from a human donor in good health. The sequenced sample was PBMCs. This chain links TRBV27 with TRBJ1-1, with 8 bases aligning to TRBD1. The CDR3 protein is CASSQDRDGTEAFF. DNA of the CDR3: TGTGCCAGCAGCCAGGACAGGGATGGAACTGAAGCTTTCTTT.